The 22 T cell receptor beta chains below come from one sample, sequenced in a study of T-cell reconstitution after alpha-beta-depleted transplantation in children. Construction of the TCRbeta library involved unique molecular identifiers. TCRdb processed the PCR reads anew with MiXCR; each CDR3 protein has one entry. The repertoire holds about 500,000 distinct CDR3 sequences, with approximately 32% as singletons. The sample in question was PBMCs from the stem cell graft donor, obtained from the stem cell graft. The receptors derive from a human donor who donated a stem cell graft to a child with aplastic anemia.

This clonotype has only a few counts. This chain connects TRBV6-1 to TRBJ2-5; D gene uncertain. V lost 5 bases to trimming and J lost 1 base, with 8 bases between them. CDR3 size: 13 residues. Germline CDR1 and CDR2: MNHNS and SASEGT. Here the CDR3 DNA reads TGTGCCAGCAGTAAAACGCCCCAAGAGACCCAGTACTTC. It yields the protein CASSKTPQETQYF.

The chain is built from TRBV7-9 and TRBJ1-2; TRBD1 matches at 9 bases. The CDR3 runs 14 residues. CDR1 is SEHNR and CDR2 is FQNEAQ in the germline V gene (reference sequence). The J segment lost 6 bases and the V segment lost 3 bases, leaving 5 bases of the junction unmatched. Here the CDR3 DNA reads TGTGCCAGCAGCTTTGCGGGACAGGGTAATGGCTACACCTTC. This sequence encodes CASSFAGQGNGYTF.

This clonotype came up a few times. The chain has TRBV5-1 and TRBJ1-3; maybe TRBD1 (5 bases). Deletions cut 0 bases from V and 4 bases from J, with 11 bases between. From germline, CDR1 is SGHRS and CDR2 YFSETQ. The CDR3 runs to 15 residues. The DNA for the CDR3 is TGCGCCAGCAGCTTGGGACAGACGTGGGGAAACACCATATATTTT. Protein: CASSLGQTWGNTIYF.

This clonotype showed up just a few times. The chain carries TRBV20-1 and TRBJ2-5; 7 bases fit TRBD1. Germline loops: CDR1 DFQATT, CDR2 SNEGSKA (reference sequence). The CDR3 extends over 13 amino acids. V lost 4 bases, J lost 5 bases, and 7 bases stayed unmatched. Here the CDR3 DNA reads TGCAGTGCTAAAACAGGGGTCCCGGAGACCCAGTACTTC. Translation gives CSAKTGVPETQYF.

J is TRBJ1-2 and V is TRBV7-2; D unresolved. Trimming cost V 2 bases and J 0 bases, with 16 bases left between them. Germline V gives CDR1 SGHTA, CDR2 FQGNSA. CDR3 length equals 17 residues. This CDR3 is CASSLLPRTLSNYGYTF. In DNA, the CDR3 is TGTGCCAGCAGCTTATTGCCCCGGACTCTCTCTAACTATGGCTACACCTTC.

The chain employs TRBV5-5 and TRBJ2-1; D unresolved. The germline V and J ends were trimmed by 5 bases and 9 bases, with 21 bases remaining between them. From germline, CDR1 is SGHKS and CDR2 YYEKEE (reference sequence). The CDR3 totals 15 residues. The CDR3 nucleotides read TGTGCCAGCAGGCCCGGCGAGCTTAATTATAGTGAGCAGTTCTTC. Its translation: CASRPGELNYSEQFF.

In this sample, this clonotype turned up a few times. The chain has TRBV6-1 and TRBJ2-2; 8 bases are a match to TRBD2. V dropped 10 bases and J dropped 5; count of bases not matched to a gene: 15. Germline V gives CDR1 MNHNS, CDR2 SASEGT. This CDR3 has 16 residues. This CDR3 is CATSLGGPSGTGELFF. The CDR3 DNA sequence: TGTGCCACCTCCTTAGGGGGGCCTAGCGGGACCGGGGAGCTGTTTTTT.

This chain connects TRBV20-1 to TRBJ2-2; 10 positions agree with TRBD2. Germline V gives CDR1 DFQATT, CDR2 SNEGSKA (reference sequence). J gave up 0 bases and V 1 base, and 23 bases lay outside the gene matches. CDR3 length: 23 residues. CDR3 DNA sequence: TGCAGTGCTAGAGCGCCCCCCTCCCAGCTAGCGGGAGCGATAAGAGCGAACACCGGGGAGCTGTTTTTT. Its protein product is CSARAPPSQLAGAIRANTGELFF.

The CDR3 DNA reads TGCAGTGCCTCCAGGGTTGGCGGGGAGCTGTTTTTT. It encodes CSASRVGGELFF. The chain recombines TRBV29-1 with TRBJ2-2, with D tentatively TRBD1 (5 bases). CDR3 size: 12 residues. Germline CDR1 SQVTM, CDR2 ANQGSEA.

This clonotype was seen a few times. The chain has TRBV28 and TRBJ2-7; 12 bases fit TRBD1. V trimming: 6 bases; J trimming: 7 bases; junction bases outside the gene matches: 7. Germline V gene sequence: CDR1 MDHEN, CDR2 SYDVKM. This CDR3 region has 14 residues. The CDR3 loop is CASSLGQGAKEQYF. Here the CDR3 DNA reads TGTGCCAGCAGCCTGGGACAGGGGGCAAAAGAGCAGTACTTC.

V usage is TRBV18 and J usage is TRBJ1-1; 7 nucleotides match TRBD1. This CDR3 is 13 amino acids long. V was pared by 8 bases and J by 1 base, with 4 bases of the junction left unmatched. Germline V lookup: CDR1 KGHSH, CDR2 LQKENI. The CDR3 bases are TGTGCCAGCGCCTACAGGGGGAACACTGAAGCTTTCTTT. It specifies CASAYRGNTEAFF. The full variable domain, in which reference TRBV18 and TRBJ1-1 provide the parts outside the CDR3, is NAGVMQNPRHLVRRRGQEARLRCSPMKGHSHVYWYRQLPEEGLKFMVYLQKENIIDESGMPKERFSAEFPKEGPSILRIQQVVRGDSAAYFCASAYRGNTEAFFGQGTRLTVV.

This clonotype was found a few times. The chain recombines TRBV12-3 or TRBV12-4 with TRBJ2-1; D unresolved. The CDR3 spans 14 residues. Deletions cut 3 bases from V and 3 bases from J, with 9 bases between. The CDR3 protein is CASSFRGFYNEQFF. The CDR3 DNA follows: TGTGCCAGCAGTTTTCGTGGGTTCTACAATGAGCAGTTCTTC.

This sequence joins TRBV2 and TRBJ1-2, with 9 bases lining up with TRBD1. The junction had 4 bases not matched to a gene; V was cut back by 4 bases and J by 4 bases. Germline CDR1 SNHLY, CDR2 FYNNEI. CDR3 length: 14 residues. The CDR3 protein is CASSAGTGFYGYTF. The CDR3 coding sequence is TGTGCCAGCAGTGCTGGGACAGGGTTCTATGGCTACACCTTC.

This clonotype was counted only a few times. V and J are TRBV19 and TRBJ2-7; unclear D gene. The germline V gene encodes CDR1 LNHDA and CDR2 SQIVND (reference sequence). CDR3 length: 11 amino acids. The V end lost 4 bases, the J end lost 6 bases, and 7 bases lay between the germline ends. As DNA, the CDR3 is TGTGCCAGTAGTAGCCCAGGCGAGCAGTACTTC. It encodes CASSSPGEQYF.

With regard to this clonotype: An end of the junction differs from the germline gene, which may be a read error. The chain joins TRBV2 to TRBJ1-2; the D is unclear. CDR3 size: 14 residues. Germline V lookup: CDR1 SNHLY, CDR2 FYNNEI. CDR3 residues: CASREGHANYGYTF. The CDR3 DNA reads TGTGCCAGCAGAGAAGGTCACGCTAACTATGGCTACACCTTC. Using reference TRBV2 and TRBJ1-2 for the parts outside the CDR3, the full variable domain is EPEVTQTPSHQVTQMGQEVILRCVPISNHLYFYWYRQILGQKVEFLVSFYNNEISEKSEIFDDQFSVERPDGSNFTLKIRSTKLEDSAMYFCASREGHANYGYTFGSGTRLTVV.

This clonotype was picked up a small number of times. J is TRBJ2-5 and V is TRBV5-1; 9 bases are a match to TRBD2. CDR1 SGHRS and CDR2 YFSETQ come from the germline V gene. CDR3 length: 13 amino acids. V dropped 4 bases and J dropped 3; count of bases not matched to a gene: 1. CDR3 nucleotide sequence: TGCGCCAGCAGCGCGGGAGGGGAAGAGACCCAGTACTTC. This sequence encodes CASSAGGEETQYF.

This clonotype came up a few times. V usage is TRBV5-1 and J usage is TRBJ2-1; 8 bases line up with TRBD2. Germline CDR1 is SGHRS and CDR2 is YFSETQ. V trimming: 4 bases; J trimming: 3 bases; junction bases outside the gene matches: 9. The CDR3 has 16 amino acids. CDR3: CASSPVAGTHYNEQFF. As DNA, the CDR3 is TGCGCCAGCAGCCCAGTAGCGGGAACGCACTACAATGAGCAGTTCTTC.

The chain joins TRBV28 to TRBJ2-7, with D possibly TRBD1 on 5 matching bases. CDR1 and CDR2 (germline): MDHEN, SYDVKM. This CDR3 is 13 amino acids long. The germline V and J ends were trimmed by 4 bases and 1 base, with 8 bases remaining between them. The CDR3 reads CASSSRVSYEQYF. The CDR3 DNA reads TGTGCCAGCAGTTCCAGGGTATCCTACGAGCAGTACTTC.

This clonotype was detected only a few times. This rearrangement joins TRBV9 to TRBJ2-3; 11 bases map to TRBD2. V shed 3 bases and J 2 bases; nucleotides not matched to a gene: 5. CDR1 SGDLS and CDR2 YYNGEE come from the germline V gene. The CDR3 is made up of 16 amino acids. The CDR3 reads CASSAGTSGPTDTQYF. CDR3 DNA: TGTGCCAGCAGCGCCGGGACTAGCGGTCCCACAGATACGCAGTATTTT.

The J gene is TRBJ2-2, the V gene TRBV7-2; either TRBD1 or TRBD2 may supply D (6 bases each). The CDR3 length is 15 residues. The germline V gene has CDR1 SGHTA and CDR2 FQGNSA. Trimming removed 2 bases at V and 3 bases at J, with 10 bases between. The chain's CDR3 is CASSLRGADTGELFF. The CDR3 coding sequence is TGTGCCAGCAGCTTAAGGGGGGCGGACACCGGGGAGCTGTTTTTT.

This clonotype was observed a handful of times. The chain recombines TRBV24-1 with TRBJ1-1; no clear D gene. Trimming cost V 3 bases and J 5 bases, with 9 bases left between them. CDR1 is KGHDR and CDR2 is SFDVKD in the germline V gene. This CDR3 spans 13 amino acids. The CDR3 region has the DNA TGTGCCACCAGTGATCTATTAGGGACTGAAGCTTTCTTT. This sequence encodes CATSDLLGTEAFF.

This clonotype has only a few counts. The rearrangement joins TRBV6-2 or TRBV6-3 to TRBJ2-7; 9 nucleotides match TRBD1. V lost 6 bases to trimming and J lost 2 bases; unmatched junction nucleotides: 11. The CDR3 totals 16 residues. The germline V gene encodes CDR1 MNHEY and CDR2 SVGEGT. The CDR3 loop reads CASSRNAGTGTYEQYV. CDR3 nucleotide sequence: TGTGCCAGCAGCCGTAACGCCGGGACAGGGACCTACGAGCAGTACGTC.